This section outlines one TCR beta chain sequence together with its context. The RNA, about 0.45 to 1 ug, was put through reverse transcription using random hexamers. TCRdb fed the immunoSEQ multiplex PCR reads into MiXCR, producing one record per CDR3 protein. The repertoire holds 140,000 or so distinct CDR3 sequences, with approximately 94% as singletons. This entry belongs to a study of CD8 T cells in Susac syndrome. From blood CD8+ and CD4+ T cells, the TCR beta chain was sequenced. CDR3 length: 15 residues. This clonotype originated in a human donor with Susac syndrome. This chain connects TRBV21-1 to TRBJ1-4; the DNA was not used to check the table's D call, TRBD1. TRBV21-1 is a known pseudogene. Material for sequencing was CD4+ T cells from PBMCs. The DNA of the CDR3 is TGTGCCAGCACGGGTTTGCCGGGACAGAATGAAAAACTGTTTTTT. It encodes CASTGLPGQNEKLFF.